This T cell receptor (beta chain) was captured in a study of monozygotic twins with inflammatory bowel disease. Study results and caveats: Twins with IBD were found to have lower TCRbeta diversity (inverse Simpson) than healthy co-twins.

UMIs that had a 6-nucleotide sample barcode were put in using template switching. Following a re-call of the 5' RACE reads, TCRdb has one entry per CDR3 protein and lacks DNA. Recorded for this sample: fewer than 550,000 distinct CDR3 sequences. This CDR3 has 15 amino acids. CDR1 is SGHKS and CDR2 is YYEKEE in the germline V gene (reference sequence). A remark on this clonotype: What it binds is unknown.

Sequences were obtained from blood. This clonotype originated in a human donor with ulcerative colitis or Crohn's disease, or a healthy co-twin of an affected twin (not recorded which). The rearrangement joins TRBV5-5 to TRBJ1-4; no DNA is available, so the TRBD1 call from TCRdb remains unchecked. The CDR3 here is CASSYYRGRGEKLFF. The full variable domain, rest sourced from reference TRBV5-5 and TRBJ1-4, is DAGVTQSPTHLIKTRGQQVTLRCSPISGHKSVSWYQQVLGQGPQFIFQYYEKEERGRGNFPDRFSARQFPNYSSELNVNALLLGDSALYLCASSYYRGRGEKLFFGSGTQLSVL.